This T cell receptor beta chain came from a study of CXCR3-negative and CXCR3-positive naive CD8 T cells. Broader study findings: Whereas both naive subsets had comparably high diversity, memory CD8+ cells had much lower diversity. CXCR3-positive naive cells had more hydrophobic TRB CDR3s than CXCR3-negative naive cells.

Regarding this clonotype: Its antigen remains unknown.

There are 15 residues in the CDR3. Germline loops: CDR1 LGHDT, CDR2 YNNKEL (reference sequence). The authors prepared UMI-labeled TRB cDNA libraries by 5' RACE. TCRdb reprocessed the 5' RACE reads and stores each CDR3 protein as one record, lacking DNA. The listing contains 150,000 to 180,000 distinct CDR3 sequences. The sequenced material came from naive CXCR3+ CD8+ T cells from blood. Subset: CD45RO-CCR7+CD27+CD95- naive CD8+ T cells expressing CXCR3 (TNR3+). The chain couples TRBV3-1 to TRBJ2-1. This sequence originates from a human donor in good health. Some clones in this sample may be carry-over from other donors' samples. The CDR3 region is CASRPQGTPYNEQFF.